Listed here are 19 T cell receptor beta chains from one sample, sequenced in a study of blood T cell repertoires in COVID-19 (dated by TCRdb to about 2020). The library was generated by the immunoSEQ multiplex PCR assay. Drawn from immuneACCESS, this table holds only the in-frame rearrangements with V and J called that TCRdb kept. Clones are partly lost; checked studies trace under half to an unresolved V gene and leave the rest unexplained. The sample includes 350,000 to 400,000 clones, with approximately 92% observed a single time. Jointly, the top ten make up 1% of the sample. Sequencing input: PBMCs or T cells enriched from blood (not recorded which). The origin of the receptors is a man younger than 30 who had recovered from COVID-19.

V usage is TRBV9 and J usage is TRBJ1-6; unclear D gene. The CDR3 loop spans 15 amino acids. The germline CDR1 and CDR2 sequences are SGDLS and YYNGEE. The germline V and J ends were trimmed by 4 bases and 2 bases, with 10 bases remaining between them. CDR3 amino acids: CASSPGDTYNSPLHF. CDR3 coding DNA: TGTGCCAGCAGCCCCGGTGACACCTATAATTCACCCCTCCACTTT.

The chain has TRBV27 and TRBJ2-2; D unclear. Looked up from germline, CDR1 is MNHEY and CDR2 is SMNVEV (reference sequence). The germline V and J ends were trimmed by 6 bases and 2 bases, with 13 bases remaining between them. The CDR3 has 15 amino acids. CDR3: CASSLSKTNTGELFF. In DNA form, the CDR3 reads TGTGCCAGCAGCCTCTCTAAAACTAACACCGGGGAGCTGTTTTTT.

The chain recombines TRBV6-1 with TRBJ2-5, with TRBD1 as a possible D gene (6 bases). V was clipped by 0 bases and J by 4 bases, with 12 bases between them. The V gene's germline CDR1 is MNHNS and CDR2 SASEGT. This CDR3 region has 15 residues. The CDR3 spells CASSEAWQGRETQYF. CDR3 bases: TGTGCCAGCAGTGAAGCGTGGCAGGGGAGAGAGACCCAGTACTTC.

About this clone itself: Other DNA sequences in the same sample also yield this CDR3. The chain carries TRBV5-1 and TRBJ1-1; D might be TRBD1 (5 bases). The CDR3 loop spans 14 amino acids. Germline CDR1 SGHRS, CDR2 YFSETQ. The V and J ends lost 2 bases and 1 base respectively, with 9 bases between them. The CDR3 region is CASSFQGPNTEAFF. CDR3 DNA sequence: TGCGCCAGCAGCTTTCAGGGCCCGAACACTGAAGCTTTCTTT.

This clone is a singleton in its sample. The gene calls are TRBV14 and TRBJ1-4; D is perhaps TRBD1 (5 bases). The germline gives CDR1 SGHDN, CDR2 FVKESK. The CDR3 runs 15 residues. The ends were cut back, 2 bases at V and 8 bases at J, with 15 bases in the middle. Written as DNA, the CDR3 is TGTGCCAGCAGCCAATATGGAAGGGGCATCGAAAAACTGTTTTTT. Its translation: CASSQYGRGIEKLFF.

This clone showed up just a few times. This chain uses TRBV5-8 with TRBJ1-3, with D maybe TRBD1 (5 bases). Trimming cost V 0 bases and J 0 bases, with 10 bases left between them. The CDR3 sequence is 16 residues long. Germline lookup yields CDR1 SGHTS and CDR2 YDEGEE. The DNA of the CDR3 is TGTGCCAGCAGCTTGGTGGGGCGGTCCTCTGGAAACACCATATATTTT. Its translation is CASSLVGRSSGNTIYF. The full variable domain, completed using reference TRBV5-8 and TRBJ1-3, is EAGVTQSPTHLIKTRGQQATLRCSPISGHTSVYWYQQALGLGLQFLLWYDEGEERNRGNFPPRFSGRQFPNYSSELNVNALELEDSALYLCASSLVGRSSGNTIYFGEGSWLTVV.

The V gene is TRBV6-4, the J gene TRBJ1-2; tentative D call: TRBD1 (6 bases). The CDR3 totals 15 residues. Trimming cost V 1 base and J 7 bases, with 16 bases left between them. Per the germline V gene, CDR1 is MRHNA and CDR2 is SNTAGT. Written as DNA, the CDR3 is TGTGCCAGCAGTGACTACCTGGGGGCCCCGGGTGGCTACACCTTC. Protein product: CASSDYLGAPGGYTF.

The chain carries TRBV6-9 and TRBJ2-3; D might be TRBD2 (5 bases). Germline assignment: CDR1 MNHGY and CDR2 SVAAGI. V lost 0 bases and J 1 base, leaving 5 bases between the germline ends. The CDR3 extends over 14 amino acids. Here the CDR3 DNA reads TGTGCCAGCAGTTATTCGAGGGGCACAGATACGCAGTATTTT. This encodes CASSYSRGTDTQYF.

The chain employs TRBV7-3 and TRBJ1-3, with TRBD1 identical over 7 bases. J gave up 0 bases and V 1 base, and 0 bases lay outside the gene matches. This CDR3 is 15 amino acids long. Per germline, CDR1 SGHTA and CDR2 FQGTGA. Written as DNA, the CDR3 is TGTGCCAGCAGCTTAAACAGGGGCTCTGGAAACACCATATATTTT. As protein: CASSLNRGSGNTIYF.

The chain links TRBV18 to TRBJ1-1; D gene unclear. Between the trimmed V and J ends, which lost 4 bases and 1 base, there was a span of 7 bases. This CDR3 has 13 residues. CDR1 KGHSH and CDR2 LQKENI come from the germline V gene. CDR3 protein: CASSLDKNTEAFF. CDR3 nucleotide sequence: TGTGCCAGCTCACTAGACAAGAACACTGAAGCTTTCTTT.

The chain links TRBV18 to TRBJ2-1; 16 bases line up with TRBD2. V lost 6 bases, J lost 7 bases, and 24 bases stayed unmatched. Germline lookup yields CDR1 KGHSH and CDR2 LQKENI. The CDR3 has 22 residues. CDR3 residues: CASSPSGTNTGTSGRAKNEQFF. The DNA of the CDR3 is TGTGCCAGCTCTCCGTCCGGGACGAATACCGGGACTAGCGGGAGGGCCAAGAATGAGCAGTTCTTC. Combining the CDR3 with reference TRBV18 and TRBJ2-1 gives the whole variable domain NAGVMQNPRHLVRRRGQEARLRCSPMKGHSHVYWYRQLPEEGLKFMVYLQKENIIDESGMPKERFSAEFPKEGPSILRIQQVVRGDSAAYFCASSPSGTNTGTSGRAKNEQFFGPGTRLTVL.

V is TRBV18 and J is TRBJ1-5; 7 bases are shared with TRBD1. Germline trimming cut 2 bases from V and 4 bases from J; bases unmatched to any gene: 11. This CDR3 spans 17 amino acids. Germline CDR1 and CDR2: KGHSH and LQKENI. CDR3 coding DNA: TGTGCCAGCTCACCAACAGTGGGGGCAGGGGGTAATCAGCCCCAGCATTTT. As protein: CASSPTVGAGGNQPQHF.

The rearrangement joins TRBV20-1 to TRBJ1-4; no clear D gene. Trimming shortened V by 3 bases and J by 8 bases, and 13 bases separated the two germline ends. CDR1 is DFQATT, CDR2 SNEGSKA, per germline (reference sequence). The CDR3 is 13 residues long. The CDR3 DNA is TGCAGTGCTAGTCCAGGAGGAACGGAAAAACTGTTTTTT. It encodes CSASPGGTEKLFF.

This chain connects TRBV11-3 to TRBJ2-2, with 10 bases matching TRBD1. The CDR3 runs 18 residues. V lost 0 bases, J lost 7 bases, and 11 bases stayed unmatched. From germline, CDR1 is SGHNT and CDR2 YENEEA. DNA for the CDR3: TGTGCCAGCAGCTTAGATCTCCCCGGACAGGGGGACAGCGGGGAGCTGTTTTTT. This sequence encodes CASSLDLPGQGDSGELFF.

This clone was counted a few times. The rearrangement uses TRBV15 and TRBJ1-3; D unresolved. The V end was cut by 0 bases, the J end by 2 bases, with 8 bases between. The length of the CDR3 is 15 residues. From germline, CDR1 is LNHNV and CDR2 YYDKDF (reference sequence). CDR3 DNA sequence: TGTGCCACCAGCAGAGACACAGAAACTGGAAACACCATATATTTT. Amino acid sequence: CATSRDTETGNTIYF.

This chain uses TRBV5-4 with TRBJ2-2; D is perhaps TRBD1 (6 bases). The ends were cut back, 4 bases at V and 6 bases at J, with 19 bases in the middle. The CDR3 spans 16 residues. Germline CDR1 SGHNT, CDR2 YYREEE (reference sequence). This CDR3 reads CASSQKTGLYPGELFF. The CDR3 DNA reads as TGTGCCAGCAGCCAAAAGACAGGTCTATATCCCGGGGAGCTGTTTTTT.

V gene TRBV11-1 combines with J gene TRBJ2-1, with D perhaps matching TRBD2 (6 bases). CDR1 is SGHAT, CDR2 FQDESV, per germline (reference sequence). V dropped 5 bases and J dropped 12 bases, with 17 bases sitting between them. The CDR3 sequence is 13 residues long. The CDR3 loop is CASSPREVRGQFF. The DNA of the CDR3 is TGTGCCAGCAGCCCCAGGGAGGTGCGGGGGCAGTTCTTC.

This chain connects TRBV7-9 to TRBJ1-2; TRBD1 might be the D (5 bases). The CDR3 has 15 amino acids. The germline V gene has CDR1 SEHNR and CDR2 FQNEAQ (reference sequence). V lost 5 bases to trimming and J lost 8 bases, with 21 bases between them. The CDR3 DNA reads TGTGCCAGCAGCCCACGCTGGGGGAGGGGTTACGGCTACACCTTC. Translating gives CASSPRWGRGYGYTF.

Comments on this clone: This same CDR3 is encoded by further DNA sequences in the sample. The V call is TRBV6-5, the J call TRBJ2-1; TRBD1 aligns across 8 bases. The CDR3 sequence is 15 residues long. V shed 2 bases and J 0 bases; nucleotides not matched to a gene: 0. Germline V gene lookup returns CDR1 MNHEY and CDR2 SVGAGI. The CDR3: CASSYGTGSYNEQFF. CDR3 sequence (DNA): TGTGCCAGCAGTTACGGGACAGGCTCCTACAATGAGCAGTTCTTC.